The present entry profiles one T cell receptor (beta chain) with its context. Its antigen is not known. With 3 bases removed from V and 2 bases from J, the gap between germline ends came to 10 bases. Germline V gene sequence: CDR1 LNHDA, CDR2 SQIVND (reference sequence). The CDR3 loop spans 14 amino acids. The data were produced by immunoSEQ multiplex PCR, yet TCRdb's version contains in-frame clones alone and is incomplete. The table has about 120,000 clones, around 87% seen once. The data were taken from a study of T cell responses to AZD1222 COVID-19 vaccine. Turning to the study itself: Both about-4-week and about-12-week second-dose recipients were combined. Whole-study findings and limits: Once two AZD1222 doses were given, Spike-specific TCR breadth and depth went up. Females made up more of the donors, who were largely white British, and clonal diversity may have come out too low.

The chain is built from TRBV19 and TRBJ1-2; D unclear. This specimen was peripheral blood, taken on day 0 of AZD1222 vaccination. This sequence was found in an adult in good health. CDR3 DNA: TGTGCCAGTAGTATCGGGCGGAGCAACTATGGCTACACCTTC. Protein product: CASSIGRSNYGYTF.